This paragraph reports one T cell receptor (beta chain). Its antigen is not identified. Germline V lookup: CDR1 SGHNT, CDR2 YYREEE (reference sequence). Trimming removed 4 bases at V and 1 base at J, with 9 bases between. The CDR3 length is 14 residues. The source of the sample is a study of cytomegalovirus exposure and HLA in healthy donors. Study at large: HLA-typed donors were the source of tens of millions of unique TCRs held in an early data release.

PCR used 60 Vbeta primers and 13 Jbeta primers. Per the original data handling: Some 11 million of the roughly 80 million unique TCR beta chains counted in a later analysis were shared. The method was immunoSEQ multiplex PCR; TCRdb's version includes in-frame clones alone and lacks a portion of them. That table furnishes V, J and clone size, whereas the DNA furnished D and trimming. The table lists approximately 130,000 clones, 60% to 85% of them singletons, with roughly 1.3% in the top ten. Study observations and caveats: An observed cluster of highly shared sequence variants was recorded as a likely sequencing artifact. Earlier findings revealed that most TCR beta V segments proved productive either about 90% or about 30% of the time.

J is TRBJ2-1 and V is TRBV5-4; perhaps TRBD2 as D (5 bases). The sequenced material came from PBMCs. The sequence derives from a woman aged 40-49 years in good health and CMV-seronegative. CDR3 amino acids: CASSGPGSYNEQFF. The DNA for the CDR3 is TGTGCCAGCAGCGGCCCGGGGTCCTACAATGAGCAGTTCTTC. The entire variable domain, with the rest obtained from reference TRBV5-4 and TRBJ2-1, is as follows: ETGVTQSPTHLIKTRGQQVTLRCSSQSGHNTVSWYQQALGQGPQFIFQYYREEENGRGNFPPRFSGLQFPNYSSELNVNALELDDSALYLCASSGPGSYNEQFFGPGTRLTVL.